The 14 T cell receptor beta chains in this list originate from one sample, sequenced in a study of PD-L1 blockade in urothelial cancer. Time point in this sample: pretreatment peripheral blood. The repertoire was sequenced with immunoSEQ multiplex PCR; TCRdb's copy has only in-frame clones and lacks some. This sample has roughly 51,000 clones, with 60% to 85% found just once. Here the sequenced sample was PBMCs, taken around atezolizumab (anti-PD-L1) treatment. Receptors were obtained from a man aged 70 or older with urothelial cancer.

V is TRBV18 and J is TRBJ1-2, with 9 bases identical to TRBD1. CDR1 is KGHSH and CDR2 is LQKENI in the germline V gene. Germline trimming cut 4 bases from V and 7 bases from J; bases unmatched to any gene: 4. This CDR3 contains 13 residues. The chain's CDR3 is CASSRTGESGYTF. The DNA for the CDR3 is TGTGCCAGCTCACGGACAGGGGAATCTGGCTACACCTTC.

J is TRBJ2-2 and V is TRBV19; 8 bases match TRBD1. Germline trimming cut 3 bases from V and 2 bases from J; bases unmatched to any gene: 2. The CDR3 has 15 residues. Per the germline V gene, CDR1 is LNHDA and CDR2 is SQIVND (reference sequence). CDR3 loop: CASSITGGNTGELFF. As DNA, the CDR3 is TGTGCCAGTAGTATTACAGGGGGTAACACCGGGGAGCTGTTTTTT.

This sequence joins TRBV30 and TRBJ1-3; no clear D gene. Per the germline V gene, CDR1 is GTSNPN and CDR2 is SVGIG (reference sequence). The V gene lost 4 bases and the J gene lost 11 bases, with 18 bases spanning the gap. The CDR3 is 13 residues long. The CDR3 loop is CAWTNRAARAIYF. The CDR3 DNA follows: TGTGCCTGGACCAACCGGGCAGCGAGGGCCATATATTTT. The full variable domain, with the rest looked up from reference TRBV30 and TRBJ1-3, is SQTIHQWPATLVQPVGSPLSLECTVEGTSNPNLYWYRQAAGRGLQLLFYSVGIGQISSEVPQNLSASRPQDRQFILSSKKLLLSDSGFYLCAWTNRAARAIYFGEGSWLTVV.

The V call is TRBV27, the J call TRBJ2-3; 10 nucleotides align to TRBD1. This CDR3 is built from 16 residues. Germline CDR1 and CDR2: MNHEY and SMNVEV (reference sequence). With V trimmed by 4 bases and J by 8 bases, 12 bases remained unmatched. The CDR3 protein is CASSWSGTGAVGTQYF. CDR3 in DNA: TGTGCCAGCAGTTGGTCCGGGACAGGGGCTGTTGGTACGCAGTATTTT.

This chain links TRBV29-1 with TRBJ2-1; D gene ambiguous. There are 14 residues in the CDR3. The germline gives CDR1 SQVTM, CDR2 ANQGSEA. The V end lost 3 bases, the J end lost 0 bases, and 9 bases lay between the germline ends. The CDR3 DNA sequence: TGCAGCGTTGACGTCCCGAGCTCCTACAATGAGCAGTTCTTC. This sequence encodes CSVDVPSSYNEQFF.

The CDR3: CASRVQGADTIYF. CDR3 in DNA: TGTGCCAGCAGGGTACAGGGGGCGGACACCATATATTTT. This chain joins TRBV6-5 and TRBJ1-3; 9 bases are shared with TRBD1. The CDR3 length is 13 residues. The germline CDR1 and CDR2 sequences are MNHEY and SVGAGI. V was pared by 6 bases and J by 8 bases, with 5 bases of the junction left unmatched.

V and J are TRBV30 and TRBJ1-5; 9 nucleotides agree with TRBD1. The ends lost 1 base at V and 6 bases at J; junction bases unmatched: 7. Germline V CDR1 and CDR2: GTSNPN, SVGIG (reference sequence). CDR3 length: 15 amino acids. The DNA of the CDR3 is TGTGCCTGGAGTGCCGGGACAGGGAACCTTCAGCCCCAGCATTTT. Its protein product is CAWSAGTGNLQPQHF.

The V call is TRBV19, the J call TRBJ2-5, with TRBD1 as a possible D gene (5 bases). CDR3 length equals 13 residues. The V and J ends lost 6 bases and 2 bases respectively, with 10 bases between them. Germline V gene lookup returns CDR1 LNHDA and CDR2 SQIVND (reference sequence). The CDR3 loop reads CASRKGQQETQYF. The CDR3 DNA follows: TGTGCCAGTAGGAAGGGGCAGCAAGAGACCCAGTACTTC.

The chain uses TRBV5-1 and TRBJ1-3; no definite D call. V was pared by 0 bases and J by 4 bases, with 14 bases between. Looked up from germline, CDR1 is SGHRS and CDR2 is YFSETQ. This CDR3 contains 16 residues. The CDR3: CASSLDFGSRGNTIYF. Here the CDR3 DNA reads TGCGCCAGCAGCTTGGATTTCGGGTCGAGAGGAAACACCATATATTTT.

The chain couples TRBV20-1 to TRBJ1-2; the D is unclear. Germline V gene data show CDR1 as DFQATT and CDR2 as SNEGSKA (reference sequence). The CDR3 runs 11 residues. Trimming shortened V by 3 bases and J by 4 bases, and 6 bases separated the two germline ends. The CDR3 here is CSASVSYGYTF. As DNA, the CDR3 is TGCAGTGCTAGCGTCAGCTATGGCTACACCTTC.

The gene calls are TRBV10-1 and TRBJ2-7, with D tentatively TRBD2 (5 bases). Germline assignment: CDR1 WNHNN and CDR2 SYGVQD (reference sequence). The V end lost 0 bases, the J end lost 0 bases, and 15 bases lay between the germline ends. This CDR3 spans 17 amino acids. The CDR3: CASSESGMTCSSYEQYF. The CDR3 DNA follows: TGCGCCAGCAGTGAGTCCGGGATGACCTGTTCCTCCTACGAGCAGTACTTC.

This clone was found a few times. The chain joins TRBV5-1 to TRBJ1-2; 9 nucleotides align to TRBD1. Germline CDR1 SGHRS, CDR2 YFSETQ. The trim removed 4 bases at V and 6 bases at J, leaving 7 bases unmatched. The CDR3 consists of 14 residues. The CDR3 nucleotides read TGCGCCAGCAGCCTGGACAGGGGAGTCAATGGCTACACCTTC. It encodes CASSLDRGVNGYTF.

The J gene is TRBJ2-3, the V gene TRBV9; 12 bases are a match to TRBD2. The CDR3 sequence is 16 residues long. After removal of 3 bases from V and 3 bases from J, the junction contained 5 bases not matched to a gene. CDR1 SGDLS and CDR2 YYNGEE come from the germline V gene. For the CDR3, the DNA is TGTGCCAGCAGCGAGACTAGCGGGAGAAAAACAGATACGCAGTATTTT. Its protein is CASSETSGRKTDTQYF.

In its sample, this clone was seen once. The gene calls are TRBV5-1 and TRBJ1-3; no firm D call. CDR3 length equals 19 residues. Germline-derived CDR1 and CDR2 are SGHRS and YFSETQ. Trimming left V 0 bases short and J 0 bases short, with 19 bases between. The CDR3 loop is CASSLGFAEGSLSGNTIYF. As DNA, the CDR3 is TGCGCCAGCAGCTTGGGGTTTGCAGAGGGCTCACTCTCTGGAAACACCATATATTTT.